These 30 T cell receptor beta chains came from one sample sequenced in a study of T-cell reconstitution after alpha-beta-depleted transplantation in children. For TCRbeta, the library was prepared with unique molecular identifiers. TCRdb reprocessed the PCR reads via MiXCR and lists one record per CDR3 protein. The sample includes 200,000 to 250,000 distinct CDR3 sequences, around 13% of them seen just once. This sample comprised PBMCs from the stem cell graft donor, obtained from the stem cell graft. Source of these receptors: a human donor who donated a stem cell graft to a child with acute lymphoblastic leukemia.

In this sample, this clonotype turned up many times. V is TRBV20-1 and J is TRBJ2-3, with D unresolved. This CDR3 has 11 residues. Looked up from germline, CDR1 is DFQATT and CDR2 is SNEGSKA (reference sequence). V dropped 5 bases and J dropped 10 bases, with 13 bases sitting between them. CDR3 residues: CSAQLQDPQYF. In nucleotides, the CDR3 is TGCAGTGCTCAGTTGCAGGACCCGCAGTATTTT.

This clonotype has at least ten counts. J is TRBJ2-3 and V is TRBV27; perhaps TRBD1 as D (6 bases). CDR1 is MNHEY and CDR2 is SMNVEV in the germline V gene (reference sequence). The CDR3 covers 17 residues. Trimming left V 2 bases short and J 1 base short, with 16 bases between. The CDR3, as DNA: TGTGCCAGCAGTTTACTCGGGGCAGGGGTCCGCACAGATACGCAGTATTTT. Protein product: CASSLLGAGVRTDTQYF.

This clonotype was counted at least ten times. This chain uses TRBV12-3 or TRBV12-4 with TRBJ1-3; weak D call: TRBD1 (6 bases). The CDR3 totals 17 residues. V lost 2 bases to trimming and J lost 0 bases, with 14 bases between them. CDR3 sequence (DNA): TGTGCCAGCAGTTTACGTTTTGGACAGAACTCTGGAAACACCATATATTTT. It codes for CASSLRFGQNSGNTIYF.

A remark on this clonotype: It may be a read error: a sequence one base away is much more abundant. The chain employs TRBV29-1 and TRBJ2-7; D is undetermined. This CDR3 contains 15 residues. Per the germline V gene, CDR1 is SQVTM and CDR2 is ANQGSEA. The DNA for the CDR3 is TGCAGCGTTGAAGACGGGTCCAGGAGCTCCTGCGAGCAGTACTTC. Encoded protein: CSVEDGSRSSCEQYF.

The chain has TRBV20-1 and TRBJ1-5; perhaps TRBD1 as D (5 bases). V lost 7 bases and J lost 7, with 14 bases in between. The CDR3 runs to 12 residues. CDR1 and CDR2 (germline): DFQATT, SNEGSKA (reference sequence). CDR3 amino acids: CSDPREWQPQHF. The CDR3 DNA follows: TGCAGTGATCCCAGGGAGTGGCAGCCCCAGCATTTT.

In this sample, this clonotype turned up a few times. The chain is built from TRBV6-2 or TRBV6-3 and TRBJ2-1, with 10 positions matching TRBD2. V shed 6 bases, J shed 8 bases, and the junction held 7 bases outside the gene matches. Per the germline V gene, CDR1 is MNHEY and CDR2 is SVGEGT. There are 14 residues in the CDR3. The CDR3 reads CASREGLAGDEQFF. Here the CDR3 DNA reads TGTGCCAGCAGGGAGGGGCTAGCGGGAGATGAGCAGTTCTTC.

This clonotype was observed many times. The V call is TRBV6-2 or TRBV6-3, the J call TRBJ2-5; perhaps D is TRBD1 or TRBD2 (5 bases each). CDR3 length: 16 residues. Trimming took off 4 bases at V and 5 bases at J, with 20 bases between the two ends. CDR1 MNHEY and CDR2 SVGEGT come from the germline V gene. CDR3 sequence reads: CASSSSSGTERETQYF. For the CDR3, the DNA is TGTGCCAGCAGTTCCTCCTCCGGGACGGAGAGGGAGACCCAGTACTTC.

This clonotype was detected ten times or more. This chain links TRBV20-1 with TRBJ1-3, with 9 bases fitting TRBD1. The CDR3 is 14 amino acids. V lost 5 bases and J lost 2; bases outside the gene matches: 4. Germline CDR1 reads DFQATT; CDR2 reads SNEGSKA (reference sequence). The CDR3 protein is CSAPGTGTGNTIYF. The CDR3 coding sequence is TGCAGTGCTCCCGGGACAGGGACTGGAAACACCATATATTTT.

CDR3 coding DNA: TGCGCCAGCAGCTCCGGGACTAGCGGATACTACGAGCAGTACTTC. Its translation is CASSSGTSGYYEQYF. The chain is built from TRBV5-1 and TRBJ2-7, with 11 bases fitting TRBD2. CDR3 length: 15 residues. V trimming: 3 bases; J trimming: 3 bases; junction bases outside the gene matches: 5. The V gene's germline CDR1 is SGHRS and CDR2 YFSETQ.

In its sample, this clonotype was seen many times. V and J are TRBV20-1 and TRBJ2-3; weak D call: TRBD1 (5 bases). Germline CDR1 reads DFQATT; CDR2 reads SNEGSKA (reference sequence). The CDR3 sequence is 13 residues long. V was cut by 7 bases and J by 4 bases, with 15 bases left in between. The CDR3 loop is CSVAIVGPDTQYF. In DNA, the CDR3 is TGCAGTGTCGCGATTGTGGGGCCAGATACGCAGTATTTT.

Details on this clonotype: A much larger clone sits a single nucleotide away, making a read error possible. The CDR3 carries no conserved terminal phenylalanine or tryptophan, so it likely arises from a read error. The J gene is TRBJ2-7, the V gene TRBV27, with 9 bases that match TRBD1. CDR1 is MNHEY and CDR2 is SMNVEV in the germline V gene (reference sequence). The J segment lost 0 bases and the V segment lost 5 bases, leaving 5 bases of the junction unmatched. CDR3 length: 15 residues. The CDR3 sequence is CASSDRGSSSYEQYS. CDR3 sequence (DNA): TGTGCCAGCAGTGACAGGGGGTCGAGCTCCTACGAGCAGTACTCC.

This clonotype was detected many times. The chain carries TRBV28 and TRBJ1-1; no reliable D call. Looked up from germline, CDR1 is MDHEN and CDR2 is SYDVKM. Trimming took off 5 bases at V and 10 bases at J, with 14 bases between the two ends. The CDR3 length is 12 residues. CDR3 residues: CASSPRPEPAFF. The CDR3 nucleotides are TGTGCCAGCAGTCCGAGGCCGGAGCCAGCTTTCTTT.

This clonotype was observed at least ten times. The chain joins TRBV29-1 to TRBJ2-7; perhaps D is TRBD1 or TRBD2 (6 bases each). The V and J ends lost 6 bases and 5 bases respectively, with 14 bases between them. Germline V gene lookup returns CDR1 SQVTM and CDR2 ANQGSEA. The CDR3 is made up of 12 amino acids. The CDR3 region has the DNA TGCAGCGTGACGGCTGGGGGGCACGAGCAGTACTTC. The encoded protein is CSVTAGGHEQYF.

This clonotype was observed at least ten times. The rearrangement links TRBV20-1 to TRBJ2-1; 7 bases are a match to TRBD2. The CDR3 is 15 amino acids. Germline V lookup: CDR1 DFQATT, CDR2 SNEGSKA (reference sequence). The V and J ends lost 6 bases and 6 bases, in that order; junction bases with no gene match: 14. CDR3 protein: CSASSGWEGRNEQFF. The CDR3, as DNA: TGCAGTGCCTCTTCGGGGTGGGAGGGCCGCAATGAGCAGTTCTTC.

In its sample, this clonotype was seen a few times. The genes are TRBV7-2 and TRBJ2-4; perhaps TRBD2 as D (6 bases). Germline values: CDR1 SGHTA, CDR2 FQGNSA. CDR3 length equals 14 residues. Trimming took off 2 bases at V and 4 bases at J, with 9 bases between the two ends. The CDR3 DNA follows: TGTGCCAGCAGCTTATGGGGGGAGAAAAACATTCAGTACTTC. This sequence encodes CASSLWGEKNIQYF.

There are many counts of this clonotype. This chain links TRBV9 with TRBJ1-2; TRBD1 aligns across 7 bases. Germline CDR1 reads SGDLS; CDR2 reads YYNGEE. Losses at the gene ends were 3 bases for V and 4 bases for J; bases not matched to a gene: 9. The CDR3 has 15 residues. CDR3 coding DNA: TGTGCCAGCAGCGCCGCCCAGGGGGGCGGCTATGGCTACACCTTC. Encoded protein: CASSAAQGGGYGYTF.

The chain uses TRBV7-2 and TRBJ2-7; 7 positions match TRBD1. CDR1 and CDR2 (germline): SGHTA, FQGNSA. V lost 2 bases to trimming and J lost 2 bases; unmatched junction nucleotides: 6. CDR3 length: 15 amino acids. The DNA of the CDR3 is TGTGCCAGCAGCTTAACCGGGACAGTGGCCTACGAGCAGTACTTC. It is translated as CASSLTGTVAYEQYF.

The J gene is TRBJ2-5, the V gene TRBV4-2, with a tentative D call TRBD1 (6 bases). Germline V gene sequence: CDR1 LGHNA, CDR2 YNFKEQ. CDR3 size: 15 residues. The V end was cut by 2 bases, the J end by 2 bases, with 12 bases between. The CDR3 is CASSQSRTAQETQYF. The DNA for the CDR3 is TGTGCCAGCAGCCAATCAAGGACAGCTCAAGAGACCCAGTACTTC.

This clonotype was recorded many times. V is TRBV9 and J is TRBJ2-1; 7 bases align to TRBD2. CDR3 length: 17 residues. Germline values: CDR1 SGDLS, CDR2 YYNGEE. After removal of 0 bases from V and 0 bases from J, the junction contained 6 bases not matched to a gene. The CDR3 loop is CASSVDGSGSSYNEQFF. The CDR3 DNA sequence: TGTGCCAGCAGCGTAGATGGTAGCGGGTCCTCCTACAATGAGCAGTTCTTC.

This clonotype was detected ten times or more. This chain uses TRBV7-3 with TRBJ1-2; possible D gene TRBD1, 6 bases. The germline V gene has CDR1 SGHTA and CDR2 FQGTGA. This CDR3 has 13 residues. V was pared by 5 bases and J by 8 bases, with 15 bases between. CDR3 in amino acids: CASSLQGGGGYTF. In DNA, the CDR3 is TGTGCCAGCAGCCTACAGGGAGGTGGCGGCTACACCTTC.

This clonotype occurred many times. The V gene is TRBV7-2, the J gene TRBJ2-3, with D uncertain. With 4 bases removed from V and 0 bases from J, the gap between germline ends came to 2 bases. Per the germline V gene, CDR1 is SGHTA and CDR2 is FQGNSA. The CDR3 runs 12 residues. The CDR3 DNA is TGTGCCAGCAGCTCTAGCACAGATACGCAGTATTTT. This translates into CASSSSTDTQYF.

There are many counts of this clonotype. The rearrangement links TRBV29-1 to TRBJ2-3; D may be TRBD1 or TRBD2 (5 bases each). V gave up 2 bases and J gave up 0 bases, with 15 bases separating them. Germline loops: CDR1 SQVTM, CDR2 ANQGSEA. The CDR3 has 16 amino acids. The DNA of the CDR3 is TGCAGCGTTGAATTACGGCACAGGACTAGCACAGATACGCAGTATTTT. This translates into CSVELRHRTSTDTQYF.

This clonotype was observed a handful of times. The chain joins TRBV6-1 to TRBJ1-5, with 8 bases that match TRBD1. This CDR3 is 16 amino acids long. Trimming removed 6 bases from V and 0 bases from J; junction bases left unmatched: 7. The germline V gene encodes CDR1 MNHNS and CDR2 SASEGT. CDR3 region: CASRRGQEFSNQPQHF. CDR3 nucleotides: TGTGCCAGCAGACGGGGACAGGAGTTTAGCAATCAGCCCCAGCATTTT.

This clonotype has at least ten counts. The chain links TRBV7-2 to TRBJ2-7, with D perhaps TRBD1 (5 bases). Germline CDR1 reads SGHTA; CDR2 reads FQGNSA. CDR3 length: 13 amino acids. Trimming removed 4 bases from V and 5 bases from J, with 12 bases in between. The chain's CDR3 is CASSSRTNHEQYF. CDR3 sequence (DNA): TGTGCCAGCAGCTCCCGGACAAACCACGAGCAGTACTTC. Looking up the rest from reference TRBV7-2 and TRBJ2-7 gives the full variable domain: GAGVSQSPSNKVTEKGKDVELRCDPISGHTALYWYRQSLGQGLEFLIYFQGNSAPDKSGLPSDRFSAERTGGSVSTLTIQRTQQEDSAVYLCASSSRTNHEQYFGPGTRLTVT.

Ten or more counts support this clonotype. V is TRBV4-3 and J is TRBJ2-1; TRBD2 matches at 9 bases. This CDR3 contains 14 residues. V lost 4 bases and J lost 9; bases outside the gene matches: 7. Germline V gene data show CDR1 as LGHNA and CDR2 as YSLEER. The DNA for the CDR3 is TGCGCCAGCAGCCCTGGCGCGGGGGGGCCTGAGCAGTTCTTC. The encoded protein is CASSPGAGGPEQFF.

CDR3 residues: CASSFGGRGLAVLNGELFF. CDR3 bases: TGTGCCAGCAGTTTTGGGGGTCGGGGACTAGCAGTTCTGAACGGGGAGCTGTTTTTT. This sequence joins TRBV12-3 or TRBV12-4 and TRBJ2-2; 9 bases are a match to TRBD2. J was trimmed by 7 bases and V by 3 bases; bases with no gene match: 18. The CDR3 is 19 residues long.

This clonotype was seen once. The CDR3 is CASSQDGRYPAGEQFF. In DNA, the CDR3 is TGCGCCAGCAGCCAAGATGGTCGGTACCCAGCCGGTGAGCAGTTCTTC. The chain uses TRBV4-3 and TRBJ2-1; D gene unclear. The V gene lost 0 bases and the J gene lost 9 bases, with 18 bases spanning the gap. CDR3 length: 16 amino acids. The V gene's germline CDR1 is LGHNA and CDR2 YSLEER.

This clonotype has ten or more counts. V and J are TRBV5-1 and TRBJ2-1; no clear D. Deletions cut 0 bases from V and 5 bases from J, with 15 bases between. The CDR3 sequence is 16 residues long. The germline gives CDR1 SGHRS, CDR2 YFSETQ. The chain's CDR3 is CASSLALGRTDNEQFF. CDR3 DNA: TGCGCCAGCAGCTTGGCATTAGGACGGACCGACAATGAGCAGTTCTTC. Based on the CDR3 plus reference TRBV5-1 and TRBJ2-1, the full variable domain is KAGVTQTPRYLIKTRGQQVTLSCSPISGHRSVSWYQQTPGQGLQFLFEYFSETQRNKGNFPGRFSGRQFSNSRSEMNVSTLELGDSALYLCASSLALGRTDNEQFFGPGTRLTVL.

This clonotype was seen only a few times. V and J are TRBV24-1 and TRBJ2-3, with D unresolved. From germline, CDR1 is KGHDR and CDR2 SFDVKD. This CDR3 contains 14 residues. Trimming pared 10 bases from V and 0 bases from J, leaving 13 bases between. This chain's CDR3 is CATSPDLSTDTQYF. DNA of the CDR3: TGTGCCACGAGCCCTGATCTTAGCACAGATACGCAGTATTTT.

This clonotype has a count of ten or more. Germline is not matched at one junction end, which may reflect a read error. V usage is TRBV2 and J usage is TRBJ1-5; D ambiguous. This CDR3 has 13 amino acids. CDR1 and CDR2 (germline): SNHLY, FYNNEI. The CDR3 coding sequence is TGTGCCTGCAGGTTAGCGGGTAGTCAGCCCCAGCATTTT. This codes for CACRLAGSQPQHF.